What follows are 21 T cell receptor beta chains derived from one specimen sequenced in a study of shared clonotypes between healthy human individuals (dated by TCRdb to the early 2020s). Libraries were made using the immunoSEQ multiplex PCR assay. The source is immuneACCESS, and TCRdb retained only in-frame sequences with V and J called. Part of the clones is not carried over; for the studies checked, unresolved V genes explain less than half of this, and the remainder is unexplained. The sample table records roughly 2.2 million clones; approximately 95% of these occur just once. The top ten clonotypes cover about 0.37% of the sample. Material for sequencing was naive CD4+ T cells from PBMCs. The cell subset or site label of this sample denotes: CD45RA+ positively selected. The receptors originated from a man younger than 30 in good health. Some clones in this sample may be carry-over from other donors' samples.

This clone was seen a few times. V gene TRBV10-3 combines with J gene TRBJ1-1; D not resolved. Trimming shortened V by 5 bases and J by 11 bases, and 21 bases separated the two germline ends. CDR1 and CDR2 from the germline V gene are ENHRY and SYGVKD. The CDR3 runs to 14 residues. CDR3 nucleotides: TGTGCCATCAGTTTCGGGCCTGTTGGCGGTGAGGCTTTCTTT. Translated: CAISFGPVGGEAFF.

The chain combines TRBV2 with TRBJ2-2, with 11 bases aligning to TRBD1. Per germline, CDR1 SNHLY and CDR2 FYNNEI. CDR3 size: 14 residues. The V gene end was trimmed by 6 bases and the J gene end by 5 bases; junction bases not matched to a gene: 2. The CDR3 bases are TGTGCCAGCAGAAGGGACAGGGGGACCGGGGAGCTGTTTTTT. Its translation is CASRRDRGTGELFF.

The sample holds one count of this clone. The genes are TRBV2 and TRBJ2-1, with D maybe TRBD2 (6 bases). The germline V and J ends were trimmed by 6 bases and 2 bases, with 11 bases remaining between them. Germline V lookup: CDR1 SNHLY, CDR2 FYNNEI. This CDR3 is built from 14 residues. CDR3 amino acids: CASRPTGAYNEQFF. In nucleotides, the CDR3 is TGTGCCAGCAGACCCACGGGGGCCTACAATGAGCAGTTCTTC. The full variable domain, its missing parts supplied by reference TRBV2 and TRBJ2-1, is EPEVTQTPSHQVTQMGQEVILRCVPISNHLYFYWYRQILGQKVEFLVSFYNNEISEKSEIFDDQFSVERPDGSNFTLKIRSTKLEDSAMYFCASRPTGAYNEQFFGPGTRLTVL.

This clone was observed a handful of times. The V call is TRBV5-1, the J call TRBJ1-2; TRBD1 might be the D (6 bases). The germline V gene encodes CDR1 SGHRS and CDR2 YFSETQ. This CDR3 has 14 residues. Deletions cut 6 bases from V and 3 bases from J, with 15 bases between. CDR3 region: CASNRAPLDYGYTF. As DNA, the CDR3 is TGCGCCAGCAACAGGGCTCCCCTTGACTATGGCTACACCTTC.

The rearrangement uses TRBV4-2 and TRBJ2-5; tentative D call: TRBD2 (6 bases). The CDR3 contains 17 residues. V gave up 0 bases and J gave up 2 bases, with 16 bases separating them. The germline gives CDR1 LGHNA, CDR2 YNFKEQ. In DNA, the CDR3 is TGTGCCAGCAGCCAAGAGCCGTGGGGTAGCGGACAAGAGACCCAGTACTTC. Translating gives CASSQEPWGSGQETQYF.

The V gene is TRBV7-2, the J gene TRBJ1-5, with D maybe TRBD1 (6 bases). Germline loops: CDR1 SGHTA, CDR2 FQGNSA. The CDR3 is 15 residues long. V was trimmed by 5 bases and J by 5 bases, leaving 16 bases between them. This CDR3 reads CASSAVTGYDQPQHF. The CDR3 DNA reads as TGTGCCAGCAGCGCCGTAACAGGGTATGATCAGCCCCAGCATTTT.

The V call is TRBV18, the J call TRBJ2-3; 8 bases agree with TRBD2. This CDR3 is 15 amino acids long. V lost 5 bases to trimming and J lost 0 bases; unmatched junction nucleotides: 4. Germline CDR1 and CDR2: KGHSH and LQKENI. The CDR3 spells CASSTRTSSTDTQYF. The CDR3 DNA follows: TGTGCCAGCTCAACCCGGACTAGCAGCACAGATACGCAGTATTTT.

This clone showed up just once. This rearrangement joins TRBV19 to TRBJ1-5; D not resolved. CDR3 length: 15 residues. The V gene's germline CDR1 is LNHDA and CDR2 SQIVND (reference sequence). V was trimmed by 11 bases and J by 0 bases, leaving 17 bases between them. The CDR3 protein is CAVKQSSYSNQPQHF. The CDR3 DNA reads TGTGCCGTAAAACAGAGCTCGTATAGCAATCAGCCCCAGCATTTT.

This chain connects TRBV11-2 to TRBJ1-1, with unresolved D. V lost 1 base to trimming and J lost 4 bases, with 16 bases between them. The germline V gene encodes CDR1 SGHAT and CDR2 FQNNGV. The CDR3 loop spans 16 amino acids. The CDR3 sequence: CASSLVLSRPVTEAFF. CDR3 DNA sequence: TGTGCCAGCAGCTTAGTATTGTCTCGGCCCGTCACTGAAGCTTTCTTT.

This CDR3 is CASSFLSVGETQYF. CDR3 bases: TGTGCCAGCAGCTTCCTCTCGGTTGGGGAGACCCAGTACTTC. The chain combines TRBV7-9 with TRBJ2-5, with D unclear. Germline values: CDR1 SEHNR, CDR2 FQNEAQ (reference sequence). This CDR3 comprises 14 residues. Trimming took 3 bases from V and 5 from J, leaving 13 bases between them.

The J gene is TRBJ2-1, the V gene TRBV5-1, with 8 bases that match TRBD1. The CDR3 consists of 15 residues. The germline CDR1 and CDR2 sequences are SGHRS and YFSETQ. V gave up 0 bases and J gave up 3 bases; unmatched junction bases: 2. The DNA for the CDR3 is TGCGCCAGCAGCTTGGAGGACAGGGACTACAATGAGCAGTTCTTC. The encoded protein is CASSLEDRDYNEQFF.

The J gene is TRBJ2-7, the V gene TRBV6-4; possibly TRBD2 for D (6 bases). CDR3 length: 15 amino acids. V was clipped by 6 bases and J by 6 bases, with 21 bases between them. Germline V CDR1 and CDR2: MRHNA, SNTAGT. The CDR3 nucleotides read TGTGCCAGCAGACCTCCGGGACTTAAACCGGCCGAGCAGTACTTC. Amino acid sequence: CASRPPGLKPAEQYF.

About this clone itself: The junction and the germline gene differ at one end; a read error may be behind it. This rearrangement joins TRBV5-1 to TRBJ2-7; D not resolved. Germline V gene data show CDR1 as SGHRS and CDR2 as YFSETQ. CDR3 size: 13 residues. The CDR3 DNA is TGCGCCAGCAGCTTGGGCGAGGCGGCAGCCGCAAACTTC. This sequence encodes CASSLGEAAAANF.

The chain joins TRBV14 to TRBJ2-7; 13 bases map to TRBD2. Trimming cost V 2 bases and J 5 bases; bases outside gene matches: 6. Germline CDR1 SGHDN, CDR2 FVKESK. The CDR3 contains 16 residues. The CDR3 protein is CASSQPGLAGVHEQYF. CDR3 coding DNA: TGTGCCAGCAGCCAACCAGGACTAGCGGGAGTCCACGAGCAGTACTTC.

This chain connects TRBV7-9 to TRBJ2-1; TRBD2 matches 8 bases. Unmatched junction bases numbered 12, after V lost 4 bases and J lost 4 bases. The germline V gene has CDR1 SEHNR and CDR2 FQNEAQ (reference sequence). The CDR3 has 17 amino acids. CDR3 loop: CASSSSAGRGVYNEQFF. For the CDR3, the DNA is TGTGCCAGCAGCTCCTCTGCCGGGCGGGGGGTTTACAATGAGCAGTTCTTC. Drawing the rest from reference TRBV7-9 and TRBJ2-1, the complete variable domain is DTGVSQNPRHKITKRGQNVTFRCDPISEHNRLYWYRQTLGQGPEFLTYFQNEAQLEKSRLLSDRFSAERPKGSFSTLEIQRTEQGDSAMYLCASSSSAGRGVYNEQFFGPGTRLTVL.

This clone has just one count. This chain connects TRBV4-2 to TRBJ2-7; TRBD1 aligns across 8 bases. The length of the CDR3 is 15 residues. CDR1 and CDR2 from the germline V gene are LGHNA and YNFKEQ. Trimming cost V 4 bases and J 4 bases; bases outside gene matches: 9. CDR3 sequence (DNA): TGTGCCAGCAGCCCGCTCGGACAGGGTGGGTACGAGCAGTACTTC. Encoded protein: CASSPLGQGGYEQYF.

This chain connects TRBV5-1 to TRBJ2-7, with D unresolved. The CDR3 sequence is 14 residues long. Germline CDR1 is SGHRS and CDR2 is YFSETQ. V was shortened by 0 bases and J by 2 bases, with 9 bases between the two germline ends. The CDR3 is CASSLAWQTYEQYF. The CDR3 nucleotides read TGCGCCAGCAGCTTGGCATGGCAGACCTACGAGCAGTACTTC.

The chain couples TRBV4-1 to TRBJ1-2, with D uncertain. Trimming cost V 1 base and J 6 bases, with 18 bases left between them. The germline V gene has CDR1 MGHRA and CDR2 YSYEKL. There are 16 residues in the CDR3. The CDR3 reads CASSQGLSPGGDGYTF. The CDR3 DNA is TGCGCCAGCAGCCAAGGTCTTAGTCCAGGCGGGGATGGCTACACCTTC.

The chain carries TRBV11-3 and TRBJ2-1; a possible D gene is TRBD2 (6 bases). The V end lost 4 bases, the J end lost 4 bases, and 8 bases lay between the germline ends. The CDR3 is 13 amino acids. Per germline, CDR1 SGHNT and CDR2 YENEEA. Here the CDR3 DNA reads TGTGCCAGCAGCTATAGCGGTTACAATGAGCAGTTCTTC. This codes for CASSYSGYNEQFF.

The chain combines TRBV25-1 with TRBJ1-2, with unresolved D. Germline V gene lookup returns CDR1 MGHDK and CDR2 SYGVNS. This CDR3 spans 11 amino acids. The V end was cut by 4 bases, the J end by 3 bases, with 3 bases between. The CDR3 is CASSGYYGYTF. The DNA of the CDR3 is TGTGCCAGCAGTGGGTACTATGGCTACACCTTC.

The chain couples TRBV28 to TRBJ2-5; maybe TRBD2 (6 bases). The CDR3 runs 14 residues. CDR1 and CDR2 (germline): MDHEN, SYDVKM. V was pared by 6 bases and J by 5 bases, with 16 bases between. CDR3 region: CASSMDPGEETQYF. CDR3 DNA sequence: TGTGCCAGCAGCATGGACCCGGGAGAGGAGACCCAGTACTTC.